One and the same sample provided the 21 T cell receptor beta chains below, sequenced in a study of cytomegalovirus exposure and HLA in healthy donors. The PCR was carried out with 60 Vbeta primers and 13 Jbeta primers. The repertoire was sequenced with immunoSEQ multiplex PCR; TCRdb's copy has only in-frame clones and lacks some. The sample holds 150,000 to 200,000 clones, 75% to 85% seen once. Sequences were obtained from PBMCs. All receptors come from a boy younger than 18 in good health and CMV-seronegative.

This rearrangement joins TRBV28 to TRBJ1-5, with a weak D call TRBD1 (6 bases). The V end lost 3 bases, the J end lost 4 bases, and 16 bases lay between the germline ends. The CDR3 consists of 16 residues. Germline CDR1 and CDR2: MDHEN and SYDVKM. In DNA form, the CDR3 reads TGTGCCAGCAGTTTTGCCCTAAGGGGGGGGAATCAGCCCCAGCATTTT. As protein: CASSFALRGGNQPQHF. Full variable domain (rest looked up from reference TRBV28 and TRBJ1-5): DVKVTQSSRYLVKRTGEKVFLECVQDMDHENMFWYRQDPGLGLRLIYFSYDVKMKEKGDIPEGYSVSREKKERFSLILESASTNQTSMYLCASSFALRGGNQPQHFGDGTRLSIL.

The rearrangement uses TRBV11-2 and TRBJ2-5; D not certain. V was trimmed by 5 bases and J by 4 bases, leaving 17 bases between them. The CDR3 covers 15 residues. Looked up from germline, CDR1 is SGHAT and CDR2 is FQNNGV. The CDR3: CASSRMYGTRETQYF. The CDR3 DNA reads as TGTGCCAGCAGCCGCATGTACGGTACGCGAGAGACCCAGTACTTC.

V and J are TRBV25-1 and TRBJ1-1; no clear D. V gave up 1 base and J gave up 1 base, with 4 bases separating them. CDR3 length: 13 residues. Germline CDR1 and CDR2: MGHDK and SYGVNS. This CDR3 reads CASSEWQNTEAFF. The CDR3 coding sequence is TGTGCCAGCAGTGAATGGCAGAACACTGAAGCTTTCTTT.

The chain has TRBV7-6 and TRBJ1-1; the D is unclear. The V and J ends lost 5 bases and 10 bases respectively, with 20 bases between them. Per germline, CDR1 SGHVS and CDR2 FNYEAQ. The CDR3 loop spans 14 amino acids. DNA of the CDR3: TGTGCCAGCAGCCCCCCTCGGCAGGAAATTCGAGCTTTCTTT. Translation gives CASSPPRQEIRAFF. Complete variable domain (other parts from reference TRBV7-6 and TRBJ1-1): GAGVSQSPRYKVTKRGQDVALRCDPISGHVSLYWYRQALGQGPEFLTYFNYEAQQDKSGLPNDRFSAERPEGSISTLTIQRTEQRDSAMYRCASSPPRQEIRAFFGQGTRLTVV.

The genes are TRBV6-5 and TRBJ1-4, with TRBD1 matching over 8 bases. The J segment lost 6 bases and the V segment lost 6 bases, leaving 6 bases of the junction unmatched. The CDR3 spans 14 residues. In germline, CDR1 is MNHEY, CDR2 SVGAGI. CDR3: CASRTQGGHEKLFF. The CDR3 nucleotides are TGTGCCAGCAGGACACAGGGGGGGCATGAAAAACTGTTTTTT.

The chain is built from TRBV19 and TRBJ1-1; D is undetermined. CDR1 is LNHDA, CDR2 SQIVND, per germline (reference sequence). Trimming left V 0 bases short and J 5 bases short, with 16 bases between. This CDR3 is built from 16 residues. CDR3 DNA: TGTGCCAGTAGTATAGATCCTGAGGTAGGATGGACTGAAGCTTTCTTT. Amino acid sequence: CASSIDPEVGWTEAFF.

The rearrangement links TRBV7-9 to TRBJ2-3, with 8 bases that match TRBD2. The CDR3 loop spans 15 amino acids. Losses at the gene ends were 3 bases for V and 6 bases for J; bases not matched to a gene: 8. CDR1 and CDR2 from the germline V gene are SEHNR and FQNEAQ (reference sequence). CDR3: CASSFQVAGMDTQYF. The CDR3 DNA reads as TGTGCCAGCAGCTTTCAGGTAGCGGGGATGGATACGCAGTATTTT.

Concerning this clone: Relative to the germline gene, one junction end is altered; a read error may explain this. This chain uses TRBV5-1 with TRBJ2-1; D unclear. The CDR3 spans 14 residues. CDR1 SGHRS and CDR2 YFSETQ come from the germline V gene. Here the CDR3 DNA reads TGCGCCAGCAGCTTGGGTCAGGAATACAATGAGCAGCTCTTC. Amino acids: CASSLGQEYNEQLF.

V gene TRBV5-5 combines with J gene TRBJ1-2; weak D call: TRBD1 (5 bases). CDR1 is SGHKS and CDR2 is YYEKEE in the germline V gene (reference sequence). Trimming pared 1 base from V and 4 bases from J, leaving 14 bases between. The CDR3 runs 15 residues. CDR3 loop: CASSLLTGLFYGYTF. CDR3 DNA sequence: TGTGCCAGCAGCTTGCTAACGGGACTCTTCTATGGCTACACCTTC. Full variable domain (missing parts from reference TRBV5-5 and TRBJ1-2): DAGVTQSPTHLIKTRGQQVTLRCSPISGHKSVSWYQQVLGQGPQFIFQYYEKEERGRGNFPDRFSARQFPNYSSELNVNALLLGDSALYLCASSLLTGLFYGYTFGSGTRLTVV.

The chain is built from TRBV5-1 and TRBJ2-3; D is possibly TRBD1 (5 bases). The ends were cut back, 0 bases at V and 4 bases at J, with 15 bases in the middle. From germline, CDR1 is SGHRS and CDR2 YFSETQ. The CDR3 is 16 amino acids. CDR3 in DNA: TGCGCCAGCAGCTTGGAAGGCAGGGTTAGAGCAGATACGCAGTATTTT. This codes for CASSLEGRVRADTQYF.

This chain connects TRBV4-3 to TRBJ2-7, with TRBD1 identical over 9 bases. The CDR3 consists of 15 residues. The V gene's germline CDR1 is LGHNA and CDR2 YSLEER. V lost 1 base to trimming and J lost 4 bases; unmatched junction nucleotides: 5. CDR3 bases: TGCGCCAGCAGCCAAGCTGACAGGGGGGTATACGAGCAGTACTTC. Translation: CASSQADRGVYEQYF.

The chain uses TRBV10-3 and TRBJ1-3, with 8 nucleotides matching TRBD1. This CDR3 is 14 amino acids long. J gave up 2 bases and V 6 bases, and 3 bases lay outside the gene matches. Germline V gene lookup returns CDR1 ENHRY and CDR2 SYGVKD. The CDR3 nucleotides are TGTGCCATCAGAAAGGACAGGGCTGGAAACACCATATATTTT. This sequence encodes CAIRKDRAGNTIYF.

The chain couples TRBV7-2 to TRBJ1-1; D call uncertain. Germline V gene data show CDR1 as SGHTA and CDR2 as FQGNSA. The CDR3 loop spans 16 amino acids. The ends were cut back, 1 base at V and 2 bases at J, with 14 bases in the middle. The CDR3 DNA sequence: TGTGCCAGCAGCTTAGAGGAGGGCAAGGTAAACACTGAAGCTTTCTTT. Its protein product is CASSLEEGKVNTEAFF.

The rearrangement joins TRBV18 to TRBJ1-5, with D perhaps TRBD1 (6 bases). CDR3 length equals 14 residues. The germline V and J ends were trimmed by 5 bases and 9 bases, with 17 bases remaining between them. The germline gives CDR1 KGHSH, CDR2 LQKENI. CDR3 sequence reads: CASSTSGDGRPQHF. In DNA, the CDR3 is TGTGCCAGCTCAACCTCAGGGGACGGACGGCCCCAGCATTTT.

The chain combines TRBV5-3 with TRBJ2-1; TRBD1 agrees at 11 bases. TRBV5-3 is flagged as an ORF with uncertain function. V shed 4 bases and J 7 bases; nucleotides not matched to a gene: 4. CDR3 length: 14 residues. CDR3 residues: CARSPGTGGNEQFF. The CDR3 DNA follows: TGTGCCAGAAGCCCCGGGACAGGGGGGAATGAGCAGTTCTTC.

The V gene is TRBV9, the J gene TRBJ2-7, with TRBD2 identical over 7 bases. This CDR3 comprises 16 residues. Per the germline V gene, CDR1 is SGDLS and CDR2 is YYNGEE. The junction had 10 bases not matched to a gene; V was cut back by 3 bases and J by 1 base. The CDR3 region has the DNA TGTGCCAGCAGCGGCCCCTTAGCGGGTCCGTCCTACGAGCAGTACTTC. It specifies CASSGPLAGPSYEQYF.

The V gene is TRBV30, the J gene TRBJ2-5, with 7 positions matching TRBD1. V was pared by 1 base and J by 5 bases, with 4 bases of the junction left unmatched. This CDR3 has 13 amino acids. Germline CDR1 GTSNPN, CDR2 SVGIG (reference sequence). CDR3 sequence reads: CAWSEGAAETQYF. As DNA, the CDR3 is TGTGCCTGGAGTGAGGGGGCCGCGGAGACCCAGTACTTC.

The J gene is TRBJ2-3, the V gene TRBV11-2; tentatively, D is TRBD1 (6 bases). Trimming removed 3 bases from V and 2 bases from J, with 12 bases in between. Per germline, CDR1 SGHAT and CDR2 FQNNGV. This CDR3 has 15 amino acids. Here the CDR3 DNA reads TGTGCCAGCAGCTTGGGCCAGGGGACCACAGATACGCAGTATTTT. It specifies CASSLGQGTTDTQYF.

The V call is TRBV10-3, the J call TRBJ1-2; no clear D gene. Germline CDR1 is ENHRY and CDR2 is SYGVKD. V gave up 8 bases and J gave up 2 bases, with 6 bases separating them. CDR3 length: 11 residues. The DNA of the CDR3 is TGTGCCATCTCCCAGAACTATGGCTACACCTTC. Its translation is CAISQNYGYTF.

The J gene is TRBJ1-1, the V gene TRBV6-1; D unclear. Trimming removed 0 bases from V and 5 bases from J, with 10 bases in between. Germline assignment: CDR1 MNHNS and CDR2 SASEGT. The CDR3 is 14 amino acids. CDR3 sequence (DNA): TGTGCCAGCAGTGAAGCGCGGTGGTATACTGAAGCTTTCTTT. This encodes CASSEARWYTEAFF.

CDR3: CASSESGFGYTF. Written as DNA, the CDR3 is TGTGCCAGCAGTGAATCAGGGTTCGGCTACACCTTC. The gene calls are TRBV25-1 and TRBJ1-2; maybe TRBD1 (5 bases). V was pared by 1 base and J by 8 bases, with 8 bases between. From germline, CDR1 is MGHDK and CDR2 SYGVNS. The CDR3 has 12 amino acids.